This TCR beta chain was sequenced in a study of PD-1 blockade in mismatch repair-deficient tumors. TCRdb's table, derived via immunoSEQ multiplex PCR, lists solely in-frame clones and lacks some. The sample includes some 22,000 clones, about 83% of them seen just once. The sample here was peripheral blood, taken 2 weeks after starting pembrolizumab. This clonotype originated in an adult with mismatch repair-deficient cancer.

CDR3 nucleotide sequence: TGTGCCATTTCCGGGAGAGATTCCTACGAGCAGTACTTC. Translating gives CAISGRDSYEQYF. This chain connects TRBV10-3 to TRBJ2-7, with TRBD2 as a possible D gene (6 bases). Trimming removed 9 bases at V and 1 base at J, with 13 bases between. Germline-derived CDR1 and CDR2 are ENHRY and SYGVKD. The CDR3 spans 13 residues.